Below are 27 T cell receptor beta chains sequenced from a single sample in a study of cytomegalovirus exposure and HLA in healthy donors. Vbeta (60) and Jbeta (13) primers were used in the PCR. The table came from immunoSEQ multiplex PCR; TCRdb's copy has only in-frame clones and leaves some out. The table has approximately 290,000 clones, 80% seen once. The sample taken for sequencing was PBMCs. Receptors originate from a girl aged 2-10 years in good health and CMV-seronegative.

The chain uses TRBV5-1 and TRBJ2-2; no firm D call. Germline-derived CDR1 and CDR2 are SGHRS and YFSETQ. The CDR3 runs 12 residues. The V and J ends lost 0 bases and 7 bases respectively, with 4 bases between them. In DNA form, the CDR3 reads TGCGCCAGCAGCTTGGTCGTCGGGGAGCTGTTTTTT. Translating gives CASSLVVGELFF.

V gene TRBV25-1 combines with J gene TRBJ1-3; D ambiguous. V was clipped by 4 bases and J by 4 bases, with 14 bases between them. The length of the CDR3 is 15 residues. Germline V gene data show CDR1 as MGHDK and CDR2 as SYGVNS. The CDR3 nucleotides read TGTGCCAGCAGTGCTTTCTCAGGAACCGGAAACACCATATATTTT. As protein: CASSAFSGTGNTIYF.

The CDR3 here is CASSEGGHPSGNTIYF. CDR3 DNA: TGTGCCAGCAGTGAAGGGGGACACCCCTCTGGAAACACCATATATTTT. The V call is TRBV25-1, the J call TRBJ1-3; possible D gene TRBD1, 6 bases. The CDR3 spans 16 residues. Trimming removed 2 bases from V and 0 bases from J, with 11 bases in between. Germline V gives CDR1 MGHDK, CDR2 SYGVNS.

The CDR3 is CASSSEGSYQPQHF. For the CDR3, the DNA is TGTGCCAGTAGTTCAGAGGGTTCGTATCAGCCCCAGCATTTT. V usage is TRBV19 and J usage is TRBJ1-5, with D hard to call. Trimming pared 5 bases from V and 5 bases from J, leaving 13 bases between. The CDR3 spans 14 residues. The germline gives CDR1 LNHDA, CDR2 SQIVND (reference sequence).

The chain has TRBV4-1 and TRBJ1-5; 9 bases agree with TRBD1. V was pared by 8 bases and J by 7 bases, with 15 bases of the junction left unmatched. The CDR3 has 16 amino acids. Germline-derived CDR1 and CDR2 are MGHRA and YSYEKL. The chain's CDR3 is CASSQGGQGSGQPQHF. CDR3 sequence (DNA): TGCGCCAGCTCCCAGGGGGGACAGGGCTCAGGCCAGCCCCAGCATTTT.

This chain connects TRBV6-1 to TRBJ2-1; 11 bases are a match to TRBD2. J was trimmed by 5 bases and V by 9 bases; bases with no gene match: 3. Germline CDR1 and CDR2: MNHNS and SASEGT. This CDR3 spans 13 amino acids. CDR3 amino acids: CASPSGRHNEQFF. CDR3 bases: TGTGCCAGTCCTAGCGGGAGGCACAATGAGCAGTTCTTC.

This clone was detected only a few times. This sequence joins TRBV11-1 and TRBJ2-1; 7 positions agree with TRBD2. V gave up 3 bases and J gave up 4 bases; unmatched junction bases: 6. Germline loops: CDR1 SGHAT, CDR2 FQDESV (reference sequence). The CDR3 length is 15 residues. The CDR3 region is CASSFQLATYNEQFF. CDR3 nucleotide sequence: TGTGCCAGCAGCTTCCAACTAGCGACTTACAATGAGCAGTTCTTC.

This clone was recorded once. This chain uses TRBV2 with TRBJ1-3; D remains ambiguous. The CDR3 consists of 10 residues. Germline V CDR1 and CDR2: SNHLY, FYNNEI. V lost 9 bases and J lost 4, with 4 bases in between. The CDR3 sequence: CARQGNTIYF. Here the CDR3 DNA reads TGTGCCAGACAGGGAAACACCATATATTTT.

This clone was seen once. This chain joins TRBV30 and TRBJ2-1; 8 bases map to TRBD1. Germline loops: CDR1 GTSNPN, CDR2 SVGIG (reference sequence). This CDR3 is built from 15 residues. The V segment lost 3 bases and the J segment 0 bases; nucleotides outside the gene matches: 4. The CDR3 DNA reads TGTGCCTGGAGAAGGGGACAGGTCTCCTACAATGAGCAGTTCTTC. Translated, it gives CAWRRGQVSYNEQFF.

V gene TRBV15 combines with J gene TRBJ2-1, with 12 nucleotides matching TRBD2. In germline, CDR1 is LNHNV, CDR2 YYDKDF (reference sequence). With V trimmed by 3 bases and J by 6 bases, 6 bases remained unmatched. The length of the CDR3 is 16 residues. The CDR3 DNA follows: TGTGCCACCAGCAGGGGGGGACTAGCGGGTTCCAATGAGCAGTTCTTC. This codes for CATSRGGLAGSNEQFF.

The chain joins TRBV19 to TRBJ1-5; TRBD1 matches at 7 bases. Germline V gives CDR1 LNHDA, CDR2 SQIVND (reference sequence). The CDR3 has 15 residues. Germline trimming cut 10 bases from V and 3 bases from J; bases unmatched to any gene: 12. The CDR3 loop reads CATRETGVHNQPQHF. CDR3 DNA sequence: TGTGCCACCAGAGAAACAGGGGTCCACAATCAGCCCCAGCATTTT.

This clone was seen only a few times. The chain carries TRBV6-1 and TRBJ2-7; possibly TRBD1 for D (6 bases). Trimming took off 1 base at V and 3 bases at J, with 19 bases between the two ends. The CDR3 is 17 residues long. CDR1 is MNHNS, CDR2 SASEGT, per germline. The CDR3 sequence: CASSEESRTDIYYEQYF. The CDR3 DNA follows: TGTGCCAGCAGTGAAGAATCAAGGACAGATATTTACTACGAGCAGTACTTC.

The chain has TRBV6-5 and TRBJ1-3; D is ambiguous. V was trimmed by 0 bases and J by 0 bases, leaving 6 bases between them. The germline CDR1 and CDR2 sequences are MNHEY and SVGAGI. The length of the CDR3 is 15 residues. CDR3 in DNA: TGTGCCAGCAGTTACTCAACAAACTCTGGAAACACCATATATTTT. Its translation is CASSYSTNSGNTIYF.

The gene calls are TRBV9 and TRBJ1-4; D is perhaps TRBD1 (6 bases). In germline, CDR1 is SGDLS, CDR2 YYNGEE. V was trimmed by 0 bases and J by 10 bases, leaving 22 bases between them. This CDR3 is 17 amino acids long. The CDR3 bases are TGTGCCAGCAGCGTAGCTTCGTCCGGGACACCCCGGGGAAAACTGTTTTTT. Its protein is CASSVASSGTPRGKLFF.

V and J are TRBV18 and TRBJ1-1; possibly TRBD1 for D (6 bases). In germline, CDR1 is KGHSH, CDR2 LQKENI. V lost 5 bases and J 0 bases, leaving 10 bases between the germline ends. This CDR3 comprises 14 residues. The CDR3: CASSFDRLNTEAFF. For the CDR3, the DNA is TGTGCCAGCTCATTTGACAGGTTGAACACTGAAGCTTTCTTT.

This chain connects TRBV7-2 to TRBJ2-7, with 7 nucleotides matching TRBD1. Per the germline V gene, CDR1 is SGHTA and CDR2 is FQGNSA. J was trimmed by 1 base and V by 2 bases; bases with no gene match: 8. This CDR3 region has 16 residues. The CDR3 nucleotides read TGTGCCAGCAGCTTAATTTCACAGGGGCTGTCCTACGAGCAGTACTTC. Amino acids: CASSLISQGLSYEQYF.

Of note for this clone: Germline is not matched at one junction end, which may reflect a read error. V usage is TRBV18 and J usage is TRBJ2-1; TRBD1 aligns across 7 bases. This CDR3 region has 16 residues. The V gene's germline CDR1 is KGHSH and CDR2 LQKENI. Here the CDR3 reads CASSPKRGQPYNERFF. The CDR3 region has the DNA TGTGCCAGCTCACCAAAGAGGGGACAGCCCTACAATGAGCGGTTCTTC.

In the case of this clone: Other DNA sequences within the sample encode an identical CDR3. The J gene is TRBJ1-1, the V gene TRBV7-9, with TRBD1 identical over 7 bases. The CDR3 is made up of 14 amino acids. Germline-derived CDR1 and CDR2 are SEHNR and FQNEAQ (reference sequence). Unmatched junction bases numbered 3, after V lost 4 bases and J lost 1 base. CDR3 sequence: CASSSGGGNTEAFF. The DNA of the CDR3 is TGTGCCAGCAGCTCAGGGGGAGGGAACACTGAAGCTTTCTTT.

Here the CDR3 DNA reads TGTGCCTGGAGTCCCCCGCAGCGGGACTACAATGAGCAGTTCTTC. This sequence encodes CAWSPPQRDYNEQFF. The chain combines TRBV30 with TRBJ2-1; 7 nucleotides match TRBD2. The germline gives CDR1 GTSNPN, CDR2 SVGIG (reference sequence). Trimming removed 2 bases from V and 3 bases from J; junction bases left unmatched: 7. The length of the CDR3 is 15 residues.

V usage is TRBV5-1 and J usage is TRBJ2-1; TRBD1 matches at 10 bases. CDR1 is SGHRS, CDR2 YFSETQ, per germline. V gave up 4 bases and J gave up 1 base; unmatched junction bases: 2. The CDR3 has 15 residues. The DNA of the CDR3 is TGCGCCAGCAGCACGGGACAGGGGTCCTACAATGAGCAGTTCTTC. The encoded protein is CASSTGQGSYNEQFF.

The chain combines TRBV25-1 with TRBJ1-2; 7 bases match TRBD1. This CDR3 has 15 amino acids. Trimming took 2 bases from V and 2 from J; bases not matched to a gene: 5. Germline assignment: CDR1 MGHDK and CDR2 SYGVNS. The CDR3 DNA sequence: TGTGCCAGCAGTGAACCGGGGACAGCGAACTATGGCTACACCTTC. Encoded protein: CASSEPGTANYGYTF.

The V gene is TRBV7-9, the J gene TRBJ2-7; D gene uncertain. Germline V gene lookup returns CDR1 SEHNR and CDR2 FQNEAQ (reference sequence). The CDR3 is 15 residues long. V was trimmed by 1 base and J by 2 bases, leaving 12 bases between them. CDR3 coding DNA: TGTGCCAGCAGCTTAGGGGCACCTCGAACCTACGAGCAGTACTTC. Translating gives CASSLGAPRTYEQYF.

The V gene is TRBV7-6, the J gene TRBJ2-1; 14 bases fit TRBD2. With 4 bases clipped from V and 6 bases from J, the junction kept 5 bases outside the gene matches. The CDR3 loop spans 16 amino acids. In germline, CDR1 is SGHVS, CDR2 FNYEAQ. CDR3 protein: CASSSQGTSGSNEQFF. The CDR3 DNA is TGTGCCAGCAGCTCGCAGGGGACTAGCGGGAGCAATGAGCAGTTCTTC.

As concerns this clone: At the DNA level, this CDR3 is encoded by other sequences in the same sample as well. V gene TRBV5-1 combines with J gene TRBJ2-3; TRBD2 matches at 11 bases. The length of the CDR3 is 14 residues. With V trimmed by 4 bases and J by 5 bases, 3 bases remained unmatched. Germline lookup yields CDR1 SGHRS and CDR2 YFSETQ. The CDR3 DNA reads TGCGCCAGCAGCCCCGGACTAGCGGGAGATACGCAGTATTTT. Protein product: CASSPGLAGDTQYF.

The chain combines TRBV30 with TRBJ2-7; the match to TRBD2 covers 9 bases. Germline V lookup: CDR1 GTSNPN, CDR2 SVGIG (reference sequence). The junction had 11 bases not matched to a gene; V was cut back by 1 base and J by 1 base. The CDR3 runs 17 residues. The CDR3 region is CAWSDTAGGPISYEQYF. CDR3 DNA sequence: TGTGCCTGGAGTGACACGGCGGGGGGGCCAATTTCCTACGAGCAGTACTTC.

This chain uses TRBV28 with TRBJ2-3; 7 nucleotides align to TRBD2. CDR1 is MDHEN, CDR2 SYDVKM, per germline. V dropped 5 bases and J dropped 3; count of bases not matched to a gene: 11. This CDR3 comprises 16 residues. CDR3: CASSRPSGLQTDTQYF. CDR3 sequence (DNA): TGTGCCAGCAGTCGCCCGTCGGGACTACAAACAGATACGCAGTATTTT.

V gene TRBV5-1 combines with J gene TRBJ2-2; D is uncertain. V was clipped by 0 bases and J by 2 bases, with 5 bases between them. CDR1 is SGHRS, CDR2 YFSETQ, per germline. This CDR3 region has 14 residues. CDR3: CASSLGSNTGELFF. The CDR3, as DNA: TGCGCCAGCAGCTTGGGCAGTAACACCGGGGAGCTGTTTTTT.